The clone carrying this T cell receptor beta chain was detected once. Its antigen is undetermined. This specimen comes from a study of T cells in Graves' hyperthyroidism and ophthalmopathy. General study results and limits: From stable hyperthyroidism, ophthalmopathy was separated by a 13 V-J model.

The source material, RNA transcripts, was used to amplify TCR beta CDR3 regions. The TCR CDR3 was amplified in a first-round RT-PCR using the HTBI primer set. MiXCR, applied by TCRdb to the multiplex PCR reads, yields one record per CDR3 protein. In the table there are roughly 570,000 distinct CDR3 sequences, around 45% of which are singletons. The V gene's germline CDR1 is DFQATT and CDR2 SNEGSKA (reference sequence). Trimming removed 0 bases at V and 0 bases at J, with 6 bases between. The CDR3 length is 14 residues. This TCR derives from an adult woman with Graves' disease, either hyperthyroidism or ophthalmopathy (not recorded which). Sequencing was done on a sample of peripheral blood or thyroid tissue (not recorded which). The J gene is TRBJ1-5, the V gene TRBV20-1; the D is unclear. The CDR3 loop reads CSARDVDSNQPQHF. CDR3 DNA sequence: TGCAGTGCTAGAGATGTCGATAGCAATCAGCCCCAGCATTTT.